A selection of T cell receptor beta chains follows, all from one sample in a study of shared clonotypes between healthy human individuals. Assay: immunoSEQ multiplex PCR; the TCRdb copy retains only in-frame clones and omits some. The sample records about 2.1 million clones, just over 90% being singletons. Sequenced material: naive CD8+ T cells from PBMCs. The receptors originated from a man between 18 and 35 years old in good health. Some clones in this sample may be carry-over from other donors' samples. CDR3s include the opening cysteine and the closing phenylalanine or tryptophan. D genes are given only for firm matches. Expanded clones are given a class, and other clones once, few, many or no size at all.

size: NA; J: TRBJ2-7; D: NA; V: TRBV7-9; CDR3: CASSLALAYEQYF; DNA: TGTGCCAGCAGCTTAGCACTGGCCTACGAGCAGTACTTC
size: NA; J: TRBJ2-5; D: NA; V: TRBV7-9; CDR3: CASSLRQGGETQYF; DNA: TGTGCCAGCAGCCTCCGACAGGGAGGGGAGACCCAGTACTTC
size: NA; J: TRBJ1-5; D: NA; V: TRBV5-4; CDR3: CASSLGGRGQPQHF; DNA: TGTGCCAGCAGCTTGGGTGGGCGCGGGCAGCCCCAGCATTTT
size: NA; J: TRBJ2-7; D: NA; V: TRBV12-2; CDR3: CASRSTRTSSHEQYF; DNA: TGTGCAAGTCGCTCAACCCGGACTAGCAGTCACGAGCAGTACTTC
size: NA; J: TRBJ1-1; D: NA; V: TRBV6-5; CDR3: CASQVLLDTEAFF; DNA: TGTGCCAGTCAAGTCCTCCTAGACACTGAAGCTTTCTTT
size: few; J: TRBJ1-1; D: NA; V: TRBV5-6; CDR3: CASSRDGPEAFF; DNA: TGTGCCAGCAGCAGGGATGGGCCTGAAGCTTTCTTT
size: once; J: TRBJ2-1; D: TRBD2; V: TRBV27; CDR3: CASNTPGLAGAGEQFF; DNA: TGTGCCAGCAACACCCCCGGGCTAGCGGGAGCCGGTGAGCAGTTCTTC
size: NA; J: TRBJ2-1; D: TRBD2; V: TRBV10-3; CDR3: CAISEWGTSGSGAFNEQFF; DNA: TGTGCCATCAGTGAGTGGGGGACTAGCGGGAGTGGGGCGTTCAATGAGCAGTTCTTC
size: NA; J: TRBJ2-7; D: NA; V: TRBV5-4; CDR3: CASSFRGDEQYF; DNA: TGTGCCAGCAGCTTCCGGGGAGACGAGCAGTACTTC
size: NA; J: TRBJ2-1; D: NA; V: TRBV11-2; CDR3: CASSSPSHSGPSYNEQFF; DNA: TGTGCCAGCAGCTCCCCGAGCCATAGCGGCCCCTCCTACAATGAGCAGTTCTTC
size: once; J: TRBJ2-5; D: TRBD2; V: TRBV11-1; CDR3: CASSPLGEREVAETQYF; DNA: TGTGCCAGCAGCCCGCTGGGCGAGCGGGAGGTAGCAGAGACCCAGTACTTC
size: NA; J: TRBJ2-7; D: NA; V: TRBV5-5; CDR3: CASSLVGGRDEQYF; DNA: TGTGCCAGCAGCTTGGTTGGGGGTCGGGACGAGCAGTACTTC
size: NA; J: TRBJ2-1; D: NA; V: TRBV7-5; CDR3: CVRSFVGASGSPRDEQFF; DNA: TGTGTCAGAAGCTTCGTGGGGGCTAGCGGGAGTCCCCGGGATGAGCAGTTCTTC
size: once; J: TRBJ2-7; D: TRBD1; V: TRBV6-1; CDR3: CASSARRGQNYEQYF; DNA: TGTGCCAGCAGTGCCCGAAGGGGGCAGAACTACGAGCAGTACTTC
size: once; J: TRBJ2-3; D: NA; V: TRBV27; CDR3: CASSLGWGAPSTDTQYF; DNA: TGTGCCAGCAGTTTAGGATGGGGGGCTCCCAGCACAGATACGCAGTATTTT
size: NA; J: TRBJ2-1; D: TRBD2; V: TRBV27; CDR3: CASSYLGLAESSEQFF; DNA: TGTGCCAGCAGTTACCTGGGACTAGCGGAAAGCAGCGAGCAGTTCTTC
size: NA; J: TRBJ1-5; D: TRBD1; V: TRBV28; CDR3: CASSLGQGINQPQHF; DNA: TGTGCCAGCAGTTTAGGACAGGGGATCAATCAGCCCCAGCATTTT
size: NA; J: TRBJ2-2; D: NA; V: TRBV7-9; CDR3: CASSPSPGTPNTGELFF; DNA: TGTGCCAGCAGCCCGAGCCCGGGAACTCCGAACACCGGGGAGCTGTTTTTT
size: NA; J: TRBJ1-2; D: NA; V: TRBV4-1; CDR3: CASSQGSPYGYTF; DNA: TGCGCCAGCAGCCAAGGATCACCCTATGGCTACACCTTC
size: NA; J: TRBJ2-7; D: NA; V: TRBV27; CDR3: CASSSSTSGIPYEQYF; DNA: NA
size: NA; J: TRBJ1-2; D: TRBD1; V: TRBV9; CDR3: CASSVPRTGGEDGYTF; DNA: TGTGCCAGCAGCGTACCCCGGACAGGGGGAGAAGATGGCTACACCTTC
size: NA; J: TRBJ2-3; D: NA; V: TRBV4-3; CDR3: CASSPGLLADTQYF; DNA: TGCGCCAGCAGCCCCGGACTACTAGCAGATACGCAGTATTTT
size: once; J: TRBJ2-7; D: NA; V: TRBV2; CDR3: CASRKTPAGRGSSYEQYF; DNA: TGTGCCAGCAGGAAAACCCCGGCAGGACGTGGAAGCTCCTACGAGCAGTACTTC
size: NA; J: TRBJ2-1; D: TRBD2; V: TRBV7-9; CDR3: CASSLFSGSFNEQFF; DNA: TGTGCCAGCAGCTTGTTCAGCGGGAGTTTTAACGAGCAGTTCTTC